This T cell receptor (beta chain) was captured in a study of T-cell memory formation after mild COVID-19. Study-wide points: Clones that contracted from day 15 to 85 had balanced CD4/CD8; later expanders were CD4+ biased. Cross-reactive memory apparently joined, as some responding clones appeared in pre-infection memory.

The CDR3 has 15 residues. V lost 5 bases, J lost 0 bases, and 7 bases stayed unmatched. Germline assignment: CDR1 SGHVS and CDR2 FQNEAQ. Regarding this clonotype: Its antigen is currently unknown.

In TCRdb, the 5' RACE reads were re-called with MiXCR into one record per CDR3 protein. The table records 260,000 or so distinct CDR3 sequences, over 15% of them present only once. The chain links TRBV7-8 to TRBJ2-7; the match to TRBD1 covers 7 bases. Sequencing was carried out using PBMCs or a T cell subset sorted from them (not recorded which). The TCR sequence derives from a man between 18 and 35 years old who had mild COVID-19 (a few samples of this study predate the infection). Cell type and time point are not known. In DNA form, the CDR3 reads TGTGCCAGCAGCCTTATACGGGACAGCTCCTACGAGCAGTACTTC. Translation gives CASSLIRDSSYEQYF. The full variable domain, with the rest looked up from reference TRBV7-8 and TRBJ2-7, is GAGVSQSPRYKVAKRGQDVALRCDPISGHVSLFWYQQALGQGPEFLTYFQNEAQLDKSGLPSDRFFAERPEGSVSTLKIQRTQQEDSAVYLCASSLIRDSSYEQYFGPGTRLTVT.